Listed below are T cell receptor beta chains from one sample, sequenced in a study of blood T cell repertoires in COVID-19. TCRdb's copy holds only in-frame clones and misses some; the assay was immunoSEQ multiplex PCR. This table has roughly 150,000 clones, 87% appearing once. The sample taken for sequencing was peripheral blood. Receptors were obtained from a human donor in a cohort sampled during active COVID-19. The CDR3 runs from the conserved cysteine through the conserved F or W. A D gene is named only where the DNA matches it firmly. Some rows mark clone size as missing; the rest say once, few, many or name a class of expanded clone.

cdr3_aa | cdr3_nt | j_call | d_call | v_call | clone_size
CASREGAGGYTF | TGTGCCAGCAGGGAGGGGGCGGGAGGCTACACCTTC | TRBJ1-2 | TRBD1 | TRBV27 | NA
CASSSPPGEQPQHF | TGTGCCAGCAGTTCGCCCCCAGGGGAGCAGCCCCAGCATTTT | TRBJ1-5 | NA | TRBV28 | NA
CASSRGYQETQYF | TGTGCCAGCAGCCGGGGGTACCAAGAGACCCAGTACTTC | TRBJ2-5 | NA | TRBV7-7 | NA
CASSPIAGQVNNSPLHF | TGTGCCAGCAGTCCCATCGCCGGACAGGTCAATAATTCACCCCTCCACTTT | TRBJ1-6 | TRBD1 | TRBV2 | NA
CASSYSRGNTEAFF | TGTGCCAGCAGTTACTCCAGGGGGAACACTGAAGCTTTCTTT | TRBJ1-1 | NA | TRBV6-2/TRBV6-3 | NA
CASSLDGGVELFF | TGTGCCAGCAGCTTAGATGGCGGGGTGGAACTGTTTTTT | TRBJ1-4 | NA | TRBV12-3/TRBV12-4 | few
CASSEDPSYQPQHF | TGTGCCAGCAGTGAAGATCCTTCCTATCAGCCCCAGCATTTT | TRBJ1-5 | NA | TRBV6-1 | NA
CASSFDDNRGSNQPQHF | TGTGCCAGCAGCTTTGACGATAACAGGGGTAGCAATCAGCCCCAGCATTTT | TRBJ1-5 | TRBD1 | TRBV11-3 | NA
CASSYGEAYEQYF | TGTGCCAGCAGTTATGGGGAGGCTTACGAGCAGTACTTC | TRBJ2-7 | NA | TRBV6-9 | NA
CASSLQGTNEKLFF | TGTGCCAGCAGCTTACAGGGGACTAATGAAAAACTGTTTTTT | TRBJ1-4 | NA | TRBV7-8 | NA
CASSRSLAASSYNEQFF | TGTGCCAGCAGTCGATCCTTAGCGGCGAGCTCCTACAATGAGCAGTTCTTC | TRBJ2-1 | NA | TRBV11-2 | NA
CASSLVGSGRRGTGELFF | TGTGCCAGCAGCTTAGTCGGTAGCGGGAGGCGGGGCACCGGGGAGCTGTTTTTT | TRBJ2-2 | TRBD2 | TRBV7-2 | once
CASRPTFWEIYEQYF | TGTGCCAGCAGACCTACATTCTGGGAGATCTACGAGCAGTACTTC | TRBJ2-7 | NA | TRBV6-5 | NA
CASSLRREGYEQYF | TGTGCCAGCAGCTTAAGGCGGGAGGGGTACGAGCAGTACTTC | TRBJ2-7 | TRBD2 | TRBV7-2 | NA
CASSVAGYTEAFF | TGTGCCAGCAGCGTAGCGGGGTACACTGAAGCTTTCTTT | TRBJ1-1 | NA | TRBV9 | NA
CASSQEGREGTYEQYF | TGTGCCAGCAGCCAAGAAGGGCGGGAGGGCACCTACGAGCAGTACTTC | TRBJ2-7 | TRBD2 | TRBV4-2 | NA
CAPAPGRGDTEAFF | TGTGCCCCGGCCCCAGGGCGGGGTGACACTGAAGCTTTCTTT | TRBJ1-1 | NA | TRBV25-1 | NA
CASSPTGTGITGELFF | TGTGCCAGCAGCCCAACCGGGACAGGGATCACCGGGGAGCTGTTTTTT | TRBJ2-2 | TRBD1 | TRBV5-4 | NA
CATGSGLNTGELFF | TGTGCCACCGGAAGCGGGTTGAACACCGGGGAGCTGTTTTTT | TRBJ2-2 | NA | TRBV15 | NA
CASSLRRSGEAFYEQYF | TGTGCCAGCAGTTTAAGGCGTAGCGGGGAAGCGTTCTACGAGCAGTACTTC | TRBJ2-7 | TRBD2 | TRBV28 | NA
CATSGSADYEQYF | TGTGCCACCAGCGGTAGCGCGGACTACGAGCAGTACTTC | TRBJ2-7 | NA | TRBV6-5 | NA
CASSPPGSNTEAFF | TGTGCCAGCAGCCCACCGGGATCGAACACTGAAGCTTTCTTT | TRBJ1-1 | NA | TRBV7-9 | NA